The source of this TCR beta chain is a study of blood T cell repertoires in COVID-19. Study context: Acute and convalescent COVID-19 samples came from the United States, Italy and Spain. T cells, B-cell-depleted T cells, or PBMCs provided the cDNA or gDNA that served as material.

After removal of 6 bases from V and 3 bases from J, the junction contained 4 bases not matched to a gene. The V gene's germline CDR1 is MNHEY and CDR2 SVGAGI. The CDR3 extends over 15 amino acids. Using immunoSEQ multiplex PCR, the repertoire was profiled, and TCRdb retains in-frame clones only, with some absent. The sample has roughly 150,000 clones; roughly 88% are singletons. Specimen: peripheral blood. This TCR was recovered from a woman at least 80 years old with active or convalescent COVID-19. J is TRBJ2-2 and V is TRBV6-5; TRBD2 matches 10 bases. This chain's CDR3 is CASRSSGGDTGELFF. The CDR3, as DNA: TGTGCCAGCAGGTCTAGCGGGGGAGACACCGGGGAGCTGTTTTTT.